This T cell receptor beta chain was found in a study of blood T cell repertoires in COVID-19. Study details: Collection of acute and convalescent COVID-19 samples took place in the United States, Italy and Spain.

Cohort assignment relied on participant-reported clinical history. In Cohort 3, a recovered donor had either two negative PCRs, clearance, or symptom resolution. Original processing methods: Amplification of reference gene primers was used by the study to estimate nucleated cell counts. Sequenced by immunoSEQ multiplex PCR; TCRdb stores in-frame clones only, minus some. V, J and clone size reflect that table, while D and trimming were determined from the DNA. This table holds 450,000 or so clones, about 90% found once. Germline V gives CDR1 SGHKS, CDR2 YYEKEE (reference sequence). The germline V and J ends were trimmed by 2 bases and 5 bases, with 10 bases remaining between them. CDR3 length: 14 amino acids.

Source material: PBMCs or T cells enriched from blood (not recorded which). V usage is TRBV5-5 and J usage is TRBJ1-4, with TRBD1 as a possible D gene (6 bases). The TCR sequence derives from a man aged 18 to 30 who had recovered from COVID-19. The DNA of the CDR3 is TGTGCCAGCAGCTTTGACAGGTCGAATGAAAAACTGTTTTTT. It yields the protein CASSFDRSNEKLFF.